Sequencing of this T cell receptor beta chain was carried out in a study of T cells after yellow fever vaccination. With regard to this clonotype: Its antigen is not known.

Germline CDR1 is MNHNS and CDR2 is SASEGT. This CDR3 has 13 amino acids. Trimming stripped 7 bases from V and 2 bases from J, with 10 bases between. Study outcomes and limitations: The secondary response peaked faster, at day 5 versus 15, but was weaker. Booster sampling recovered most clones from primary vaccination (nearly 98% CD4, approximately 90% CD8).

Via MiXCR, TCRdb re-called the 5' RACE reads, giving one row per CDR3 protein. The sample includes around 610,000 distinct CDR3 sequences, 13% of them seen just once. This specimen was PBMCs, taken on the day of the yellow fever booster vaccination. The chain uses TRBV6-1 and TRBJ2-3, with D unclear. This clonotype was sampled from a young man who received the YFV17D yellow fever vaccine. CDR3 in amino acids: CASNSALTDTQYF. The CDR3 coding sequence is TGTGCCAGCAACAGCGCACTCACAGATACGCAGTATTTT.